The entry below gives a single T cell receptor beta chain sequence along with its context. This clonotype was recorded only once. Its binding antigen is unknown. The sample holds no much larger clone one base away, and base qualities are not on file. The method was 5' RACE. Instrument used: Illumina HiSeq 2500. A second PCR of roughly 7 to 11 cycles was run with a J-beta primer mix and a sample-barcoded 5' primer. A unique molecular identifier was introduced onto each TCR beta cDNA molecule by a template-switch 5' adaptor carrying 12 random nucleotides. At least 2.5 million CDR3-containing paired-end reads were obtained from each sample. All of the RNA was converted into first-strand cDNA using the Mint cDNA synthesis kit, with a TRBC-specific oligonucleotide serving as the primer. After uracil-DNA glycosylase treatment, a first 18-cycle PCR used universal primers M1SS and BC2_uni_R on all cDNA. As for how the authors treated the data: For normalization, 1 million high-quality reads, each with a distinct molecular identifier, were randomly selected from each sample. Reads with shared molecular identifiers were discarded instead of being binned into consensus sequences. CDR3 identification, clonotype clustering and error correction used MiTCR with a Q25 quality threshold and the strictest error-elimination algorithm. Lower-bound total TCR beta diversity was estimated with a nonparametric unseen species model using Euler transformation. In-frame beta chains were kept once TCRdb had trimmed the public reads at Q25 with fastp and called clones with MiXCR. Each entry merges the rows of one CDR3 protein and shows their most common DNA and genes. These V and J calls are TCRdb output, not the study's own analysis. This sample lists some 1,000,000 distinct CDR3 sequences; almost 25% were detected once. The ten most abundant clones make up 0.75% of the sample.

The sample originates from a study of blood T cells in healthy people across ages (dated by TCRdb to between 2014 and 2017). Concerning the study at large: In model experiments, template switching captured about one uniquely barcoded TCR beta cDNA molecule for every two T cells. Using deep sequencing normalized with unique cDNA molecular identifiers, the study measured how TCR beta repertoire diversity changes with age. The donors were split into four age groups: young (average around 17 years), middle-aged (nearly 40), aged (about 56) and long-lived (roughly 80). The study analyzed two additional independent replicas of 1 million unique cDNA reads from the same blood draw for two donors, one aged 18 to 29 and one aged 80 or older. General findings and caveats noted by the study authors: Compared with the aged group, the long-lived group had more naive CD4+ T cells, fewer expanded clones and increased TCR diversity, a pattern suggesting age selection. Observed TCR beta diversity correlated strongly with the percentage of naive T cells measured by flow cytometry. Observed TCR beta diversity per million T cells fell roughly linearly with age, and a significant reduction was already apparent by age around 44. Estimates of total diversity based on one million sequenced T cells were considered lower bounds and underestimates. Donor CMV infection status was unknown, potentially confounding age-related changes in expanded clonotypes. Conclusive comparison of naive and antigen-experienced compartments was prevented by the profiling of bulk unsorted PBMCs.

The roughly 39 donors, aged about 6 to 100 years, were systemically healthy Caucasian individuals from Russia. About 10 milliliters of peripheral blood were drawn from each donor into EDTA-treated Vacutainer tubes. Ficoll-Paque density-gradient centrifugation was used to isolate PBMCs, with at least 7 million obtained per sample. Total RNA was extracted from PBMCs with Trizol reagent, with at least 5.5 micrograms obtained per sample. For every donor, an aliquot of PBMCs went through flow cytometry to measure the percentages of naive CD45RAhigh/CD27high T cells. Reading the germline V gene gives CDR1 MGHRA and CDR2 YSYEKL. Trimming removed 1 base from V and 8 bases from J, leaving 12 bases between the germline ends. Inclusive of the bounding cysteine and phenylalanine, the CDR3 is 14 residues long. Only the CDR3 portion is preserved as DNA: 42 bases, with reading frame beginning at the first base.

The same sample was also used in a study of T cells of mothers and their children. The second study's paper adds: Nine systemically healthy Caucasian individuals, comprising three mothers and their six children, were included as donors. cDNA synthesis consumed the entire amount of extracted RNA, loaded at about 1.6 ug RNA in each 15 ul reaction. In the second PCR, sample barcodes and 2-4 random nucleotides were introduced via the M1S primer. Each mother yielded over 8.5 million TCR beta CDR3 reads and each child some 3 million reads. Thymic selection similarly shapes TCR recombination output in related and unrelated pairs, with minor effect from inherited differences. Normalized repertoire overlap was always found to be slightly, but never significantly, higher in related mother-child pairs than in unrelated mother-child pairs. No persistent microchimeric T cell clones were found, with a detection sensitivity of around 100 clones per million clonotypes. In the study, deep NGS was used to compare the TCR beta repertoires of mothers and children, and features distinguishing related mother-child pairs from unrelated individuals were sought. Mothers averaged about 37 +/- 4 years of age and children averaged roughly 12 +/- 4 years. After adapters were ligated using NEBNext reagents, the libraries underwent 100+100 nt paired-end sequencing on an Illumina HiSeq 2000. Mother and child libraries were prepared a month apart and sequenced in separate runs to prevent cross-contamination. For each donor, between about 450,000 and 2,300,000 distinct TCR beta clonotypes were identified. Naive TCR beta clonotypes were estimated from low-frequency clonotypes matched to each donor's FACS-determined naive share, without sorting.

Material for sequencing was blood. This chain is built from TRBV4-1 and TRBJ2-1; the D segment cannot be called with confidence. This TCR was sampled from a girl aged 2-10 years in good health. The CDR3 in this case is CASSQVIGKDEQFF. The DNA is as follows: TGCGCCAGCAGCCAAGTAATAGGGAAGGATGAGCAGTTCTTC.